This T cell receptor beta chain came from a study of T-cell reconstitution after alpha-beta-depleted transplantation in children. Whole-study results and caveats: A year post-transplant, T-cell counts and diversity derived mostly from newly produced T cells. Recipient T cells and thymic progenitors that survived gave rise to the high TCRbeta diversity observed at day 60 in some patients.

CDR3 size: 20 residues. With 1 base clipped from V and 3 bases from J, the junction kept 12 bases outside the gene matches. Germline V gives CDR1 LGHNA, CDR2 YSLEER. The authors prepared the TCRbeta library with unique molecular identifiers. MiXCR, applied by TCRdb to the PCR reads, yields one record per CDR3 protein. The repertoire holds around 450,000 distinct CDR3 sequences, with more than 9% as singletons. This clonotype was counted many times. Its specificity is unknown. The J gene is TRBJ2-1, the V gene TRBV4-3, with TRBD2 identical over 13 bases. This clonotype originated in a child aged 2 to 15 with inherited bone marrow failure, due to receive a stem cell transplant. The material sequenced was PBMCs, taken before TCRalphabeta/CD19-depleted stem cell transplant. CDR3: CASSQAQLAGGPSYYNEQFF. CDR3 nucleotides: TGCGCCAGCAGCCAAGCCCAACTAGCGGGAGGGCCATCCTACTACAATGAGCAGTTCTTC.